This TCR beta chain was obtained from a study of T cell therapy after organ transplantation. Whole-study findings and limits: Post-therapy CD8 clonality change correlated inversely with pretherapy clonality. Nonresponders had marked pretherapy clonal expansions and little post-therapy change.

Data came from immunoSEQ multiplex PCR; TCRdb stores just in-frame clones and leaves some out. Among over 20,000 clones listed, roughly 84% were seen once. Time point of the sample: 20-29 weeks after completion of therapy. The germline V gene has CDR1 SGDLS and CDR2 YYNGEE. V gave up 0 bases and J gave up 3 bases, with 9 bases separating them. The CDR3 sequence is 14 residues long. Note on this clone: Its cognate antigen is unknown.

The receptor comes from a human patient who had received a solid organ transplant and had CMV disease. Some T cells may be provided by the graft donor. Sequences were derived from CD8+ T cells from blood, sampled after autologous CMV-specific T cell therapy. This sequence joins TRBV9 and TRBJ1-2, with no clear D. CDR3: CASSVARNHYGYTF. DNA of the CDR3: TGTGCCAGCAGCGTAGCGAGGAACCACTATGGCTACACCTTC. The full variable domain, rest sourced from reference TRBV9 and TRBJ1-2, is DSGVTQTPKHLITATGQRVTLRCSPRSGDLSVYWYQQSLDQGLQFLIQYYNGEERAKGNILERFSAQQFPDLHSELNLSSLELGDSALYFCASSVARNHYGYTFGSGTRLTVV.